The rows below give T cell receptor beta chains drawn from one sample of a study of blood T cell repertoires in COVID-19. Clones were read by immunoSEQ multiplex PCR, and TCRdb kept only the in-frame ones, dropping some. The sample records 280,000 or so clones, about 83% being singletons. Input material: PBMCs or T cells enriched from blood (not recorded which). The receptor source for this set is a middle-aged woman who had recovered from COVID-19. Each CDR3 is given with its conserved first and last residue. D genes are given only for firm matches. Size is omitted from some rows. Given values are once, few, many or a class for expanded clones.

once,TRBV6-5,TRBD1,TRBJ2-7,TGTGCCAGCCGGGACAGGGCCTACGAGCAGTACTTC,CASRDRAYEQYF
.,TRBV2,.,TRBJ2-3,TGTGCCAGCAGTCCCCAGGGGCTTTCCACAGATACGCAGTATTTT,CASSPQGLSTDTQYF
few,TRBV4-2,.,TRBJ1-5,TGTGCCAGCAGCCAAGATGGCAGGGCCAATCAGCCCCAGCATTTT,CASSQDGRANQPQHF
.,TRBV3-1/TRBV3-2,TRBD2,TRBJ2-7,TGTGCCAGCAGCCACGGACTAGCACCTTACGAGCAGTACTTC,CASSHGLAPYEQYF
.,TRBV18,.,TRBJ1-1,TGTGCCAGCTCAGCTACGTCGGCGGGGAGGGGGGTTGAAGCTTTCTTT,CASSATSAGRGVEAFF
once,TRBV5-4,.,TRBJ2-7,TGTGCCAGCACCCTAATGGGACGGGGGAGGAGAACCTACGAGCAGTACTTC,CASTLMGRGRRTYEQYF
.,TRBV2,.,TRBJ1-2,TGTGCCAGCAGCTTCCAGGGCAACTATGGCTACACCTTC,CASSFQGNYGYTF
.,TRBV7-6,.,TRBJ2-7,TGTGCCAGCAGCTTATCCGCGGGGGCAGGTGTCCCCTACGAGCAGTACTTC,CASSLSAGAGVPYEQYF
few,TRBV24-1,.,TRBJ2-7,TGTGCCACCAGTGAATACTCGCGGGGCGAGCAGTACTTC,CATSEYSRGEQYF
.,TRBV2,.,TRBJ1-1,TGTGCCAGCAGTGTTTACTTACGCACTGAAGCTTTCTTT,CASSVYLRTEAFF
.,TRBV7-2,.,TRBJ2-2,TGTGCCAGCAGCTTAGCCAGTAACACCGGGGAGCTGTTTTTT,CASSLASNTGELFF
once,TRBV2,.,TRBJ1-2,TGTGCCAGCAGTAGAGTGTTGTGGTTTGAGGTGGGCTACACCTTC,CASSRVLWFEVGYTF
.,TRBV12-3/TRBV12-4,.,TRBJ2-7,TGTGCCAGCAGTCCCCCAGGGCTCAACGAGCAGTACTTC,CASSPPGLNEQYF
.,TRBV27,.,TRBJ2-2,TGTGCCAGCAGACCAGAATACGCCGCAGGGGAGCTGTTTTTT,CASRPEYAAGELFF
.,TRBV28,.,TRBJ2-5,TGTGCCAGCAGTCCAACCCCTCCGGGACACACCCAAGAGACCCAGTACTTC,CASSPTPPGHTQETQYF
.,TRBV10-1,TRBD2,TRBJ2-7,TGCGCCAGCAGAGAAGAACTAGCGCTGGCCCCCTACGAGCAGTACTTC,CASREELALAPYEQYF
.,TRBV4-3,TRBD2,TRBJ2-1,TGCGCCAGCAGCCAAGCTCCCGAACTAGCGAGATCCTACAATGAGCAGTTCTTC,CASSQAPELARSYNEQFF
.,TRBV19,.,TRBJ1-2,TGTGCCAGTAGGACTAGGGAGCTTAACTATGGCTACACCTTC,CASRTRELNYGYTF
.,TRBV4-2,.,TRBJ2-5,TGTGCCAGCAGCCAAGATACTAGCCAAGAGACCCAGTACTTC,CASSQDTSQETQYF
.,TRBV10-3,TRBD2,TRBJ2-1,TGTGCCATCAGTGCCGGGACTAGCGGTCCGAGCTCCTACAATGAGCAGTTCTTC,CAISAGTSGPSSYNEQFF
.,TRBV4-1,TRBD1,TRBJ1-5,TGCGCCAGCAGCCGGGACAGGGGCTCGCAGCCCCAGCATTTT,CASSRDRGSQPQHF
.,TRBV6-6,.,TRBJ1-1,TGTGCCAGCAGTTACTCGATAGGGGCAACTGAAGCTTTCTTT,CASSYSIGATEAFF
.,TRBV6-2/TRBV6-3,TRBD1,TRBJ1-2,TGTGCCAGCAACCCGACAGGGTACTATGGCTACACCTTC,CASNPTGYYGYTF
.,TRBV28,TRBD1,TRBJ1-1,TGTGCCAGCAGTTTCGAGGAGAACAGGGGAGCTTTCTTT,CASSFEENRGAFF
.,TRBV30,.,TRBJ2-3,TGTGCCTGGAGTTGGCGGTATACGCAGTATTTT,CAWSWRYTQYF
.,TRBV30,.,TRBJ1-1,TGTGCCTGGAGTCCAGGGATAGACACTGAAGCTTTCTTT,CAWSPGIDTEAFF
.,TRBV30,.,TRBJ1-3,TGTGCCTGGAGTGCTAATGGTCCCGGAAACACCATATATTTT,CAWSANGPGNTIYF
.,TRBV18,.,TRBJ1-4,TGTGCCAGCTCACCATCGGCGGCTAATGAAAAACTGTTTTTT,CASSPSAANEKLFF
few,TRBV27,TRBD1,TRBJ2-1,TGTGCCAGCAGAGCGTCGACAGGGGCCGCTGTGGATGAGCAGTTCTTC,CASRASTGAAVDEQFF
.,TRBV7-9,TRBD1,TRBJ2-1,TGTGCCAGCAGCTTAGTTCACCCAGGGGGCCACAATGAGCAGTTCTTC,CASSLVHPGGHNEQFF
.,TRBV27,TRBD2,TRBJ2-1,TGTGCCAGCATCGGCAGGGTAGGATTGCTAGCGGGAATCTACAATGAGCAGTTCTTC,CASIGRVGLLAGIYNEQFF
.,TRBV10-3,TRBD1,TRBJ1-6,TGTGCCATCAGCAACGACAGGGGTAATTCACCCCTCCACTTT,CAISNDRGNSPLHF